Each of the 8 T cell receptor beta chains below was sequenced from the same sample in a study of blood T cell repertoires in COVID-19. Measured with immunoSEQ multiplex PCR; TCRdb has only the in-frame clones, and not every one. The repertoire has 180,000 or so clones, 80% to 90% of them found once; the top ten carry roughly 8%. The sequencing sample was made of peripheral blood. Every receptor here comes from a man in his 60s with acute or convalescent COVID-19.

The chain has TRBV2 and TRBJ1-5, with D possibly matching TRBD1 (6 bases). CDR1 and CDR2 (germline): SNHLY, FYNNEI. Trimming pared 3 bases from V and 2 bases from J, leaving 11 bases between. This CDR3 has 15 amino acids. The CDR3 is CASSDRAGGNQPQHF. The CDR3 nucleotides are TGTGCCAGCAGTGACCGGGCAGGGGGCAATCAGCCCCAGCATTTT.

This chain joins TRBV24-1 and TRBJ2-1, with TRBD2 matching over 11 bases. In germline, CDR1 is KGHDR, CDR2 SFDVKD. The trim removed 4 bases at V and 2 bases at J, leaving 6 bases unmatched. This CDR3 spans 17 amino acids. This CDR3 reads CATSDPTSGNPYNEQFF. CDR3 nucleotide sequence: TGTGCCACCAGTGACCCGACTAGCGGGAACCCCTACAATGAGCAGTTCTTC.

The chain uses TRBV5-1 and TRBJ1-1; 10 nucleotides agree with TRBD1. Germline V CDR1 and CDR2: SGHRS, YFSETQ. This CDR3 is 15 amino acids long. V shed 3 bases and J 1 base; nucleotides not matched to a gene: 3. CDR3 sequence reads: CASSWDRGSNTEAFF. CDR3 nucleotides: TGCGCCAGCAGCTGGGACAGGGGTTCGAACACTGAAGCTTTCTTT.

The chain employs TRBV7-2 and TRBJ2-7; TRBD1 matches 9 bases. Germline V gene data show CDR1 as SGHTA and CDR2 as FQGNSA. J gave up 2 bases and V 0 bases, and 5 bases lay outside the gene matches. This CDR3 has 16 residues. The CDR3 spells CASSLAGTGFTYEQYF. DNA of the CDR3: TGTGCCAGCAGCTTAGCAGGGACAGGGTTCACCTACGAGCAGTACTTC.

The gene calls are TRBV5-4 and TRBJ2-7, with a tentative D call TRBD1 (6 bases). Trimming cost V 2 bases and J 0 bases, with 9 bases left between them. The CDR3 covers 14 residues. From germline, CDR1 is SGHNT and CDR2 YYREEE (reference sequence). This chain's CDR3 is CASSFGTLSYEQYF. The CDR3 DNA reads TGTGCCAGCAGCTTCGGGACACTCTCCTACGAGCAGTACTTC. Full variable domain (remainder filled in from reference TRBV5-4 and TRBJ2-7): ETGVTQSPTHLIKTRGQQVTLRCSSQSGHNTVSWYQQALGQGPQFIFQYYREEENGRGNFPPRFSGLQFPNYSSELNVNALELDDSALYLCASSFGTLSYEQYFGPGTRLTVT.

The gene calls are TRBV19 and TRBJ1-1, with a possible D match to TRBD1 (5 bases). The CDR3 sequence is 15 residues long. CDR1 is LNHDA, CDR2 SQIVND, per germline (reference sequence). Trimming stripped 10 bases from V and 0 bases from J, with 18 bases between. The CDR3 reads CATSPWEGMNTEAFF. The CDR3 bases are TGTGCCACTTCCCCCTGGGAGGGGATGAACACTGAAGCTTTCTTT.

The chain joins TRBV28 to TRBJ1-1, with TRBD1 identical over 7 bases. V gave up 9 bases and J gave up 5 bases; unmatched junction bases: 9. The CDR3 is 13 residues long. Germline lookup yields CDR1 MDHEN and CDR2 SYDVKM. The CDR3 protein is CASNTGVWTEAFF. CDR3 nucleotides: TGTGCCAGTAATACAGGGGTTTGGACTGAAGCTTTCTTT.

The chain joins TRBV3-1 (or the pseudogene TRBV3-2) to TRBJ2-7; possible D gene TRBD2, 6 bases. This CDR3 has 15 residues. V shed 6 bases and J shed 0 bases, with 15 bases lying between them. Germline assignment: CDR1 LGHDT and CDR2 YNNKEL (reference sequence). In nucleotides, the CDR3 is TGTGCCAGCAGTCGGGACTGGAGGAGCTCCTACGAGCAGTACTTC. Protein: CASSRDWRSSYEQYF.